This note documents a single T cell receptor beta chain sequence. Time point in this sample: pre-sensitization, week 0. Stated treatment: therapeutic diphenylcyclopropenone sensitization with weekly scalp DPC. Source study methods: Counts of TCRs in each sample centred on a median of 95,638 and extended from about 20,000 to 690,000. A single record per CDR3 protein comes from TCRdb applying MiXCR to the RACE reads. The V and J calls and clone size are TCRdb's, not the authors'. Of about 300,000 distinct CDR3 sequences detected, 5.5% appear once; the ten largest clones hold more than 8%. This entry belongs to a study of human T cells and chemical hapten exposure. Germline V gene sequence: CDR1 KGHSH, CDR2 LQKENI. The V end lost 3 bases, the J end lost 0 bases, and 15 bases lay between the germline ends. The CDR3 covers 18 residues.

The sample consisted of whole blood, taken in connection with sensitization to the hapten diphenylcyclopropenone (DPC). This clonotype was obtained from a woman under 30 with alopecia areata. Some clones in this sample may be carry-over from other donors' samples. This chain joins TRBV18 and TRBJ1-6; D is perhaps TRBD1 (5 bases). This chain's CDR3 is CASSPFGQPSSYNSPLHF. CDR3 nucleotides: TGTGCCAGCTCACCCTTTGGACAACCGAGCTCCTATAATTCACCCCTCCACTTT. The full variable domain, in which reference TRBV18 and TRBJ1-6 provide the parts outside the CDR3, is NAGVMQNPRHLVRRRGQEARLRCSPMKGHSHVYWYRQLPEEGLKFMVYLQKENIIDESGMPKERFSAEFPKEGPSILRIQQVVRGDSAAYFCASSPFGQPSSYNSPLHFGNGTRLTVT.